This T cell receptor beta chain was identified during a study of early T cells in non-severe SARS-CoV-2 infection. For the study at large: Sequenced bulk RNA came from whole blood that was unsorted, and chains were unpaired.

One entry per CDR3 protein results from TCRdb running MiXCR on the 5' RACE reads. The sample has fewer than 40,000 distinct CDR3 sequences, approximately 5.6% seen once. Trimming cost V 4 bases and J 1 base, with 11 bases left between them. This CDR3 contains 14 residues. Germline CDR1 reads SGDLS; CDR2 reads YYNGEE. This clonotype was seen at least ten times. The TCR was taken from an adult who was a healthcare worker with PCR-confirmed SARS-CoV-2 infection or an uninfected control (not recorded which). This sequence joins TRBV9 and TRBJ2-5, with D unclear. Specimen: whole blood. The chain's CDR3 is CASSPFSVQETQYF. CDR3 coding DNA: TGTGCCAGCAGCCCATTCAGCGTCCAAGAGACCCAGTACTTC. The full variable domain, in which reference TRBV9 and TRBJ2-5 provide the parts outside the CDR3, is DSGVTQTPKHLITATGQRVTLRCSPRSGDLSVYWYQQSLDQGLQFLIQYYNGEERAKGNILERFSAQQFPDLHSELNLSSLELGDSALYFCASSPFSVQETQYFGPGTRLLVL.